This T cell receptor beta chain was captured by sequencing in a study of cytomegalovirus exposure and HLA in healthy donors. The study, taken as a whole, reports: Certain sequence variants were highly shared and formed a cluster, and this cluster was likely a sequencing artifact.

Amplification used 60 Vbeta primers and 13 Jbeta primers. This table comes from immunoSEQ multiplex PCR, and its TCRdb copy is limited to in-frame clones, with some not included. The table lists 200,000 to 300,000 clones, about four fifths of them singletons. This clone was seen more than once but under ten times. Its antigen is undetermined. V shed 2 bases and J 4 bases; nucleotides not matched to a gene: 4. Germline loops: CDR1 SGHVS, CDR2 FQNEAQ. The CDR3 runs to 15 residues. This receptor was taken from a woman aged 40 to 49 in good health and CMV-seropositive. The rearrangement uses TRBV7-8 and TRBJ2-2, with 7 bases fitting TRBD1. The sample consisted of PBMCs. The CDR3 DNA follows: TGTGCCAGCAGCTTAAGGGGGCTGGGCACCGGGGAGCTGTTTTTT. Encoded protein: CASSLRGLGTGELFF.